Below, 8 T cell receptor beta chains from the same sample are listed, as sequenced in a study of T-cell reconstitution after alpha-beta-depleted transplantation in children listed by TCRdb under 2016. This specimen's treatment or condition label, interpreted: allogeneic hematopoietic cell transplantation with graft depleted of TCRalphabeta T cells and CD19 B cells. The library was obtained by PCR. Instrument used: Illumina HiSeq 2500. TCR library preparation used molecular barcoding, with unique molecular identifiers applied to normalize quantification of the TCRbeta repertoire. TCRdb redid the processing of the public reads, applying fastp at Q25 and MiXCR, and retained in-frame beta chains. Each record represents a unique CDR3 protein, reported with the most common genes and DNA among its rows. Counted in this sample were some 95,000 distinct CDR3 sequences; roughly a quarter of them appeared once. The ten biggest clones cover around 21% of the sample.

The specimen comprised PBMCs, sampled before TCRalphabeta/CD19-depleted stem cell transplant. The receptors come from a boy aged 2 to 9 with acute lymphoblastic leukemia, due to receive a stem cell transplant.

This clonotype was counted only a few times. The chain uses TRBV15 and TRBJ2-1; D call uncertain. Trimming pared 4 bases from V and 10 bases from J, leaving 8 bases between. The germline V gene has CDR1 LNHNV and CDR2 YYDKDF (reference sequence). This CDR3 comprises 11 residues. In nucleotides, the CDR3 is TGTGCCACCAGCACCGATTCAGAGCAGTTCTTC. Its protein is CATSTDSEQFF. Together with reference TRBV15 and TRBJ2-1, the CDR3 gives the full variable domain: DAMVIQNPRYQVTQFGKPVTLSCSQTLNHNVMYWYQQKSSQAPKLLFHYYDKDFNNEADTPDNFQSRRPNTSFCFLDIRSPGLGDTAMYLCATSTDSEQFFGPGTRLTVL.

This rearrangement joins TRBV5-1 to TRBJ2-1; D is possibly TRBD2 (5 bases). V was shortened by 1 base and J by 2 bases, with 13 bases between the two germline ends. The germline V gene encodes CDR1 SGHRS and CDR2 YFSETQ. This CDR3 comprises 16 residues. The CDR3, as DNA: TGCGCCAGCAGCTTGCGAGCGGAGCGGACCTACAATGAGCAGTTCTTC. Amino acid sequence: CASSLRAERTYNEQFF.

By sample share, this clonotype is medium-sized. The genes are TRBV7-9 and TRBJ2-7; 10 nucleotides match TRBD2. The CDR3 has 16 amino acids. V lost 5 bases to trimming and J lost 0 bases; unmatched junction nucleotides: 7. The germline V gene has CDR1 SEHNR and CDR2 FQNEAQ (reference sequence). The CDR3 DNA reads TGTGCCAGCAGCGAGAGACTAGCGGGTTCCTCCTACGAGCAGTACTTC. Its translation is CASSERLAGSSYEQYF.

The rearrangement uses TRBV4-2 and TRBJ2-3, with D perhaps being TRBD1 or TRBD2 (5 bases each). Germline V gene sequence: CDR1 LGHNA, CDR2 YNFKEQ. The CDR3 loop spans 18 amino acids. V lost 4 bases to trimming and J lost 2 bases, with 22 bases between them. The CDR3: CASSPRRGGPSPTDTQYF. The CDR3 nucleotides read TGTGCCAGCAGCCCCCGTCGGGGCGGACCTAGCCCCACAGATACGCAGTATTTT.

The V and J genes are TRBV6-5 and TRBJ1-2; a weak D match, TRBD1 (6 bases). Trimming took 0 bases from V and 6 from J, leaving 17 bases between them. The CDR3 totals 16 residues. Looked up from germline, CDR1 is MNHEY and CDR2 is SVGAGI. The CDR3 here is CASSYSYPGEWDGYTF. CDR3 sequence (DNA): TGTGCCAGCAGTTACTCTTACCCAGGGGAATGGGATGGCTACACCTTC.

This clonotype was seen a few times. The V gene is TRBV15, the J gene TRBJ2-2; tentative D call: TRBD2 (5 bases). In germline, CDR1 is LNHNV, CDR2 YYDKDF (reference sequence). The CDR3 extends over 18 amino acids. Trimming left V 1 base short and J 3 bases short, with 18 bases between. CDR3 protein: CATSRVPPEGDYTGELFF. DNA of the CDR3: TGTGCCACCAGCAGAGTTCCCCCCGAGGGAGACTACACCGGGGAGCTGTTTTTT.

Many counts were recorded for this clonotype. The CDR3 DNA follows: TGCAGTGCCCGGACAGGGGGCGAAAAGACCCAGTACTTC. Protein product: CSARTGGEKTQYF. The V gene is TRBV20-1, the J gene TRBJ2-5, with 11 bases that match TRBD1. The CDR3 loop spans 13 amino acids. V lost 6 bases and J lost 6; bases outside the gene matches: 6. The germline CDR1 and CDR2 sequences are DFQATT and SNEGSKA (reference sequence).

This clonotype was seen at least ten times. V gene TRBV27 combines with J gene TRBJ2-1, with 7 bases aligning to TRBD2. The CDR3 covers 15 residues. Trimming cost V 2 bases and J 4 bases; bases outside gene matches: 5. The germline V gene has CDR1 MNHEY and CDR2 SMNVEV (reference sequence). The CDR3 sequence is CASSLGASGYNEQFF. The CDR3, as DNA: TGTGCCAGCAGTTTAGGGGCTAGCGGATACAATGAGCAGTTCTTC.